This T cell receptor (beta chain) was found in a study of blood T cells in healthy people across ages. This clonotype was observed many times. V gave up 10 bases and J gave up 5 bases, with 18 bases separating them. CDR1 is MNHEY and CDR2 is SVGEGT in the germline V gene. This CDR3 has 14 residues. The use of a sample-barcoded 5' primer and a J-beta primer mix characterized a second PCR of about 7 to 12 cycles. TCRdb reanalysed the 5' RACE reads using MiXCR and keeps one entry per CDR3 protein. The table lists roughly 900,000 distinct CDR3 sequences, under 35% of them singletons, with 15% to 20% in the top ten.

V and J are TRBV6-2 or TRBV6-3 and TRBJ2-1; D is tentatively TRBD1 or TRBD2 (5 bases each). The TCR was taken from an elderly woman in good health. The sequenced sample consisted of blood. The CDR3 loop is CAIEQPGPHNEQFF. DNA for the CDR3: TGTGCCATAGAACAACCGGGACCCCACAATGAGCAGTTCTTC.